This T cell receptor beta chain was observed in a study of blood T cell repertoires in COVID-19. The assay was immunoSEQ multiplex PCR, and TCRdb's table has in-frame clones only and misses some. The sample lists about 240,000 clones; roughly 81% were seen once. The germline V gene encodes CDR1 MNHEY and CDR2 SVGEGT. The CDR3 runs 15 residues. Trimming stripped 0 bases from V and 6 bases from J, with 14 bases between. The chain recombines TRBV6-2 or TRBV6-3 with TRBJ1-2, with D hard to call. The clonotype was recovered from an elderly woman with COVID-19, enrolled during active disease. Sequenced material: peripheral blood. The CDR3 spells CASSYSRLPVDGYTF. The CDR3 DNA sequence: TGTGCCAGCAGTTACTCACGTCTCCCGGTGGATGGCTACACCTTC.